The present T cell receptor (beta chain) was sequenced within a study of cytomegalovirus exposure and HLA in healthy donors. Trimming took 2 bases from V and 4 from J; bases not matched to a gene: 3. Germline V gene lookup returns CDR1 KGHSH and CDR2 LQKENI. The CDR3 extends over 15 amino acids. As for this clone: Antigen specificity is unknown.

Findings and limits, study-wide: Through in vitro validation, a few CMV-associated chains were shown to be specific for CMV antigens.

TCRdb's copy holds only in-frame clones and misses some; the assay was immunoSEQ multiplex PCR. This table holds about 240,000 clones, around 87% found once. The TCR sequence derives from a young man in good health and CMV-seronegative. The rearrangement links TRBV18 to TRBJ2-1; 9 bases align to TRBD2. Sequencing used PBMCs. CDR3 amino acids: CASSPRAGGYNEQFF. In DNA form, the CDR3 reads TGTGCCAGCTCACCAAGGGCGGGAGGGTACAATGAGCAGTTCTTC.